This T cell receptor beta chain was sequenced in a study of blood T cell repertoires in COVID-19. On the study more broadly: T cells, B-cell-depleted T cells, or PBMCs provided the cDNA or gDNA that served as material.

Original processing methods: Amplification from reference gene primers served as the basis for estimated nucleated cell counts. Produced via immunoSEQ multiplex PCR; TCRdb's table is partial and in-frame only. V and J calls plus clone size are reproduced from that table; the DNA served to infer D and trimming. The repertoire holds about 160,000 clones, roughly 87% seen once, with 3% to 4.5% in the top ten. With V trimmed by 5 bases and J by 5 bases, 10 bases remained unmatched. CDR1 is MDHEN and CDR2 is SYDVKM in the germline V gene. The CDR3 sequence is 15 residues long. This clone was seen more than once but under ten times.

The material sequenced was peripheral blood. This chain uses TRBV28 with TRBJ2-7; 9 positions match TRBD1. This clonotype originated in a woman aged 55-75 years who had recovered from COVID-19. The CDR3 sequence: CASSRWDRVRDEQYF. For the CDR3, the DNA is TGTGCCAGCAGTCGATGGGACAGGGTAAGGGACGAGCAGTACTTC.